Here is one TCR beta chain with its context. Antigen unknown. CDR3 size: 17 residues. Germline CDR1 and CDR2: SGHRS and YFSETQ. Trimming cost V 1 base and J 3 bases; bases outside gene matches: 5. The data derive from a study of T cell repertoires in cytomegalovirus infection. MiXCR was run by TCRdb on the reads, yielding one entry per CDR3 protein. The data contain hundreds of thousands of distinct CDR3 sequences, about 33% of them seen just once; the ten biggest clones take up 15% to 20%. The source of this sequence is a human donor in good health (CMV status not recorded). Some clones in this sample may be carry-over from other donors' samples. This material consisted of cultured PBMCs, taken from culture after CMV antigen stimulation. The chain joins TRBV5-1 to TRBJ2-3; 13 bases fit TRBD2. As DNA, the CDR3 is TGCGCCAGCAGCTTGTCAGGACTAGCGGGAGTTACAGATACGCAGTATTTT. Its protein product is CASSLSGLAGVTDTQYF.